Given below is one T cell receptor beta chain in context. Its target is unknown. Possible read error: a much larger clone is one base away. The V gene's germline CDR1 is LGHNA and CDR2 YSLEER. V lost 5 bases and J 5 bases, leaving 21 bases between the germline ends. There are 16 residues in the CDR3. The TCRbeta library was prepared with unique molecular identifiers. TCRdb passed the PCR reads through MiXCR, listing each CDR3 protein once. The sample holds around 450,000 distinct CDR3 sequences; about 11% are singletons and the top ten take just over 2%. The sample comes from a study of T-cell reconstitution after alpha-beta-depleted transplantation in children. Study-level findings and limits: High day-60 TCRbeta diversity in some patients came from surviving recipient T cells and thymic progenitors. T cells produced anew were the main source of T-cell counts and diversity one year after transplant. Expanded clones from the graft, numbering several hundred, reportedly supplied alpha-beta T cells about two months after transplant.

The gene calls are TRBV4-3 and TRBJ2-5; D perhaps matches TRBD1 (6 bases). This specimen consisted of PBMCs, obtained before TCRalphabeta/CD19-depleted stem cell transplant. The TCR comes from a child under 10 years old with inherited bone marrow failure, due to receive a stem cell transplant. CDR3 residues: CASSEWAGVERETQYF. The CDR3 DNA sequence: TGCGCCAGCAGCGAATGGGCAGGGGTGGAGAGGGAGACCCAGTACTTC.